This entry lists 7 T cell receptor beta chains sequenced from one sample in a study of blood T cells in healthy people across ages. Through a sample-barcoded 5' primer and a J-beta primer mix, a second PCR was run for roughly 6 to 11 cycles. TCRdb processed the 5' RACE reads anew with MiXCR; each CDR3 protein has one entry. The profile shows roughly 1.9 million distinct CDR3 sequences, roughly two fifths of them singletons. The material sequenced was blood. The receptors derive from a human donor in good health.

The V call is TRBV5-1, the J call TRBJ2-7, with 8 bases identical to TRBD1. The better agreement between TRBJ2-5 and the DNA end casts doubt on the J call. The length of the CDR3 is 13 residues. Looked up from germline, CDR1 is SGHRS and CDR2 is YFSETQ. CDR3 nucleotides: TGCGCCAGCAGCGCGGACAGGGATGAGACCCAGTACTTC. It is translated as CASSADRDETQYF.

The CDR3 reads CASSFVSGGQETQYF. In nucleotides, the CDR3 is TGTGCCAGCAGCTTCGTTTCGGGGGGCCAAGAGACCCAGTACTTC. V and J are TRBV11-2 and TRBJ2-5; 7 nucleotides line up with TRBD2. CDR3 size: 15 residues. Germline lookup yields CDR1 SGHAT and CDR2 FQNNGV. With 3 bases clipped from V and 1 base from J, the junction kept 5 bases outside the gene matches.

This clonotype has only a few counts. At one end the junction does not follow the germline gene, possibly because of a read error. The rearrangement links TRBV5-1 to TRBJ2-1; maybe TRBD2 (6 bases). Germline assignment: CDR1 SGHRS and CDR2 YFSETQ. The CDR3 runs to 14 residues. CDR3 in amino acids: CASSLAVSYNEQFF. CDR3 DNA sequence: TGTGCCAGCAGCTTAGCGGTGTCTTACAATGAGCAGTTCTTC.

The rearrangement joins TRBV29-1 to TRBJ2-1, with D possibly called TRBD1 or TRBD2 (5 bases each). Per the germline V gene, CDR1 is SQVTM and CDR2 is ANQGSEA. The CDR3 consists of 12 residues. V lost 8 bases to trimming and J lost 14 bases, with 22 bases between them. In nucleotides, the CDR3 is TGCAGCATCATAATGGGGGACGGGGCTGAGTTCTTC. It translates to CSIIMGDGAEFF.

In regard to this clonotype: One junction end disagrees with the germline gene, perhaps due to a read error. The chain employs TRBV6-5 and TRBJ1-1, with D unresolved. This CDR3 comprises 13 residues. Germline-derived CDR1 and CDR2 are MNHEY and SVGAGI. The CDR3 loop is CASRPPGNTGAFF. The CDR3 bases are TGTGCCAGCCGCCCCCCGGGGAACACTGGAGCTTTCTTT.

This clonotype was recorded a few times. The chain has TRBV6-1 and TRBJ1-2; D remains unclear. V lost 2 bases, J lost 6 bases, and 22 bases lay in between. The CDR3 loop spans 17 amino acids. The germline CDR1 and CDR2 sequences are MNHNS and SASEGT. The CDR3: CASSEPKSGFHYDGYTF. The CDR3 nucleotides are TGTGCCAGCAGTGAACCCAAGAGTGGGTTTCACTATGATGGCTACACCTTC.

This clonotype turned up a few times. V is TRBV9 and J is TRBJ1-2; the D is unclear. V lost 3 bases and J 4 bases, leaving 7 bases between the germline ends. The CDR3 contains 12 residues. Germline CDR1 reads SGDLS; CDR2 reads YYNGEE. The CDR3 DNA sequence: TGTGCCAGCAGCGCCGATCCCTATGGCTACACCTTC. Its translation: CASSADPYGYTF.